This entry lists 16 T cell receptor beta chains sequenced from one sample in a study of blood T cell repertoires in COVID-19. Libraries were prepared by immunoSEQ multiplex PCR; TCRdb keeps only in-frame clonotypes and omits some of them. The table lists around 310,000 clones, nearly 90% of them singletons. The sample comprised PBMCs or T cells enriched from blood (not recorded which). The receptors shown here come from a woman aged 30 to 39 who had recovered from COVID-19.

The CDR3 spells CASTGQGSYGYTF. Written as DNA, the CDR3 is TGTGCCAGCACCGGACAGGGTTCCTATGGCTACACCTTC. The chain has TRBV12-3 or TRBV12-4 and TRBJ1-2; 8 bases line up with TRBD1. CDR3 length equals 13 residues. The V segment lost 7 bases and the J segment 4 bases; nucleotides outside the gene matches: 5.

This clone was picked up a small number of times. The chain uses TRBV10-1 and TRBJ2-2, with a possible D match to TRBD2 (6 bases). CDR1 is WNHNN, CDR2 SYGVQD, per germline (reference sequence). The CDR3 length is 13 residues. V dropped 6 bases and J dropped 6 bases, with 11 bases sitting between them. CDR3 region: CASSHREAGELFF. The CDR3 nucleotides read TGCGCCAGCAGCCATAGGGAGGCCGGGGAGCTGTTTTTT.

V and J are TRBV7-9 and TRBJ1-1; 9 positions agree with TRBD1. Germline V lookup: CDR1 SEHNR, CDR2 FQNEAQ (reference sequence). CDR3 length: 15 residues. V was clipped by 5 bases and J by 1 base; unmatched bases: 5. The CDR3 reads CASSRRQGGNTEAFF. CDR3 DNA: TGTGCCAGCAGCCGGAGACAGGGGGGGAACACTGAAGCTTTCTTT.

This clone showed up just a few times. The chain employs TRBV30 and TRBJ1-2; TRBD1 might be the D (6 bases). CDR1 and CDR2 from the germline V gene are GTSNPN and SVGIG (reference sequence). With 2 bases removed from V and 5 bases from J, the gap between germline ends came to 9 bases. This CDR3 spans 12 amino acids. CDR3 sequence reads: CAWSMTGYGYTF. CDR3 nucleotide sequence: TGTGCCTGGAGTATGACAGGTTATGGCTACACCTTC.

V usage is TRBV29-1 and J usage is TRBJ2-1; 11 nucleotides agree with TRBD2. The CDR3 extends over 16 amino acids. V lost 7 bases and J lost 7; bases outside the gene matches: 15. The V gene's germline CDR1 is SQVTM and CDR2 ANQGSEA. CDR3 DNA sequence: TGCAGCGGAGGGAAACTAGCGGGAGTCGGGGGGAATGAGCAGTTCTTC. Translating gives CSGGKLAGVGGNEQFF.

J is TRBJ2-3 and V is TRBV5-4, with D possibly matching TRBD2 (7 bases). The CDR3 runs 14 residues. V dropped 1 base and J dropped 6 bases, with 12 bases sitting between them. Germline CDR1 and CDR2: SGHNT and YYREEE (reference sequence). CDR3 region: CASSLRGGGDTQYF. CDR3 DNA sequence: TGTGCCAGCAGCTTGAGGGGGGGAGGGGATACGCAGTATTTT.

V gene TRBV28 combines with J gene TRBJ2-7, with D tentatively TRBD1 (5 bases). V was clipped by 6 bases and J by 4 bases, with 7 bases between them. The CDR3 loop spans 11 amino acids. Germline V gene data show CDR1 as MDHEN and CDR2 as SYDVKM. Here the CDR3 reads CASRGAYEQYF. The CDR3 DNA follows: TGTGCCAGCAGAGGGGCGTACGAGCAGTACTTC.

The CDR3 here is CASQARSYNEQFF. The CDR3, as DNA: TGTGCCAGCCAGGCCCGGTCCTACAATGAGCAGTTCTTC. The V gene is TRBV12-3 or TRBV12-4, the J gene TRBJ2-1, with no clear D. The germline V and J ends were trimmed by 8 bases and 1 base, with 9 bases remaining between them. This CDR3 is 13 amino acids long.

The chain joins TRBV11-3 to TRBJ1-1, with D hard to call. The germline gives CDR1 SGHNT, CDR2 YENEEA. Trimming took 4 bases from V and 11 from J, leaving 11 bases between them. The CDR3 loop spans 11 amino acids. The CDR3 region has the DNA TGTGCCAGCAGCTATTCTTGGAGGGCTTTCTTT. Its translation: CASSYSWRAFF.

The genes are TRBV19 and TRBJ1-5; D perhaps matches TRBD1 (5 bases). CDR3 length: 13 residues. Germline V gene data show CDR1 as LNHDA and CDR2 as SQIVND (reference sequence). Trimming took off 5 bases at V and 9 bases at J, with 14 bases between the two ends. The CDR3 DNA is TGTGCCAGTAGTCCAAACCCGGGGGGGCCCCAGCATTTT. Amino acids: CASSPNPGGPQHF.

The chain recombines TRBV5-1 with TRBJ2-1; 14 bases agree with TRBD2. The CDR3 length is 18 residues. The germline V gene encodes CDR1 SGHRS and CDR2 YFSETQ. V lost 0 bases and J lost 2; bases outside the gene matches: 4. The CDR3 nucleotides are TGCGCCAGCAGCTTGGGACTAGCGGGAGGGACTCCCTACAATGAGCAGTTCTTC. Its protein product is CASSLGLAGGTPYNEQFF.

The CDR3 spells CASSQERAGGYEQYF. CDR3 coding DNA: TGCGCCAGCAGCCAAGAGCGGGCAGGGGGTTACGAGCAGTACTTC. The gene calls are TRBV4-1 and TRBJ2-7; the match to TRBD1 covers 7 bases. From germline, CDR1 is MGHRA and CDR2 YSYEKL. The CDR3 sequence is 15 residues long. With 0 bases clipped from V and 4 bases from J, the junction kept 6 bases outside the gene matches.

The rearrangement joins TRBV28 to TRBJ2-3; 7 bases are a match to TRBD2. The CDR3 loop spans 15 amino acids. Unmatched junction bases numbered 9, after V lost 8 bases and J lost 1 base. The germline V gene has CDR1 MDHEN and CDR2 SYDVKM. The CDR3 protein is CASQTGTTGTDTQYF. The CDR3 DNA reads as TGTGCCAGCCAGACTGGGACTACAGGCACAGATACGCAGTATTTT.

Here the CDR3 reads CASSQYTEAFF. The CDR3 nucleotides read TGTGCCAGCAGCCAATACACTGAAGCTTTCTTT. The chain recombines TRBV5-6 with TRBJ1-1; no definite D call. Trimming pared 4 bases from V and 3 bases from J, leaving 4 bases between. This CDR3 region has 11 residues. In germline, CDR1 is SGHDT, CDR2 YYEEEE.

The CDR3 coding sequence is TGTGCCCGCGCAACTTGGACTGAAGCTTTCTTT. Protein sequence: CARATWTEAFF. This chain connects TRBV30 to TRBJ1-1; D is unresolved. The V end lost 8 bases, the J end lost 5 bases, and 12 bases lay between the germline ends. This CDR3 has 11 residues. CDR1 is GTSNPN, CDR2 SVGIG, per germline (reference sequence).

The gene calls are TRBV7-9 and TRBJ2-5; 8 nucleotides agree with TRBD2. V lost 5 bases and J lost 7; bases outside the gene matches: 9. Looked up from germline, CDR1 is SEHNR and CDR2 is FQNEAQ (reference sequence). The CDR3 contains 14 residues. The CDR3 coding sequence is TGTGCCAGCAGCATAACTAGCGGCCCATTGACCCAGTACTTC. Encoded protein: CASSITSGPLTQYF.